The clone carrying this TCR beta chain was observed once. The antigen remains unidentified. Through a sample-barcoded 5' primer and a J-beta primer mix, a second PCR was run for roughly 6 to 11 cycles. TCRdb re-derived calls from the 5' RACE reads in MiXCR, one entry per CDR3 protein. Of about 1.5 million distinct CDR3 sequences in the sample, less than 45% were seen once. These data are taken from a study of blood T cells in healthy people across ages. Study-wide points: Age showed a roughly linear inverse relationship with TCR beta diversity per million T cells.

Sequenced material: blood. The origin of this receptor is a young woman in good health.

CDR3 protein: CASSRAGQGTRPEAFF. CDR3 coding DNA: TGTGCCAGTAGTAGAGCTGGGCAGGGGACTCGACCAGAAGCTTTCTTT. The gene calls are TRBV19 and TRBJ1-1; maybe TRBD1 (6 bases). The V gene's germline CDR1 is LNHDA and CDR2 SQIVND (reference sequence). The CDR3 is 16 amino acids. Trimming removed 4 bases from V and 8 bases from J, with 23 bases in between. The entire variable domain, with the rest obtained from reference TRBV19 and TRBJ1-1, is as follows: DGGITQSPKYLFRKEGQNVTLSCEQNLNHDAMYWYRQDPGQGLRLIYYSQIVNDFQKGDIAEGYSVSREKKESFPLTVTSAQKNPTAFYLCASSRAGQGTRPEAFFGQGTRLTVV.